These 7 T cell receptor beta chains were sequenced from one sample in a study of technical replicates of blood from a handful of donors. The method was immunoSEQ multiplex PCR; TCRdb's version includes in-frame clones alone and lacks a portion of them. The repertoire holds fewer than 20,000 clones, with approximately 80% as singletons. The sequencing sample was made of PBMCs. Receptors were obtained from a human donor in good health. Some clones in this sample may be carry-over from other donors' samples.

This rearrangement joins TRBV2 to TRBJ2-1, with TRBD2 matching 9 bases. Germline values: CDR1 SNHLY, CDR2 FYNNEI. This CDR3 is built from 15 residues. After removal of 6 bases from V and 7 bases from J, the junction contained 10 bases not matched to a gene. The CDR3 DNA is TGTGCCAGCAGCGAGGGACTAGCCCCGGGAAATGAGCAGTTCTTC. Its translation is CASSEGLAPGNEQFF.

The chain uses TRBV9 and TRBJ2-7; 13 bases fit TRBD2. Germline CDR1 reads SGDLS; CDR2 reads YYNGEE. The J segment lost 7 bases and the V segment lost 7 bases, leaving 11 bases of the junction unmatched. CDR3 length: 15 amino acids. CDR3 bases: TGTGCCAGCGGGACTAGCGGGGATCAAGCTCGGGAGCAGTACTTC. It codes for CASGTSGDQAREQYF. The full variable domain, in which reference TRBV9 and TRBJ2-7 provide the parts outside the CDR3, is DSGVTQTPKHLITATGQRVTLRCSPRSGDLSVYWYQQSLDQGLQFLIQYYNGEERAKGNILERFSAQQFPDLHSELNLSSLELGDSALYFCASGTSGDQAREQYFGPGTRLTVT.

The chain joins TRBV5-1 to TRBJ2-1; 15 positions agree with TRBD2. With 4 bases clipped from V and 8 bases from J, the junction kept 7 bases outside the gene matches. CDR1 SGHRS and CDR2 YFSETQ come from the germline V gene. CDR3 length: 16 residues. The CDR3 nucleotides read TGCGCCAGCAGCGTGGGACTAGCGGGGGGAGTGGATGAGCAGTTCTTC. Protein sequence: CASSVGLAGGVDEQFF.

The chain employs TRBV28 and TRBJ1-3, with D uncertain. The V end lost 11 bases, the J end lost 4 bases, and 18 bases lay between the germline ends. The CDR3 has 14 residues. Germline V CDR1 and CDR2: MDHEN, SYDVKM. The CDR3: CASNPTSWGNTIYF. The CDR3 DNA reads TGTGCCTCCAATCCCACAAGTTGGGGAAACACCATATATTTT.

In its sample, this clone was seen a few times. The chain recombines TRBV19 with TRBJ1-1, with D hard to call. The V and J ends lost 3 bases and 2 bases respectively, with 4 bases between them. CDR3 length: 12 residues. Germline V gene data show CDR1 as LNHDA and CDR2 as SQIVND (reference sequence). The CDR3 here is CASSIPNTEAFF. The CDR3, as DNA: TGTGCCAGTAGTATCCCTAACACTGAAGCTTTCTTT.

The V and J genes are TRBV11-2 and TRBJ2-3, with 7 bases that match TRBD2. The CDR3 is made up of 17 amino acids. V dropped 0 bases and J dropped 3; count of bases not matched to a gene: 9. The germline gives CDR1 SGHAT, CDR2 FQNNGV. CDR3: CASSLEGEAAGTDTQYF. The CDR3 region has the DNA TGTGCCAGCAGCTTAGAAGGGGAAGCAGCGGGGACAGATACGCAGTATTTT. Full variable domain (rest looked up from reference TRBV11-2 and TRBJ2-3): EAGVAQSPRYKIIEKRQSVAFWCNPISGHATLYWYQQILGQGPKLLIQFQNNGVVDDSQLPKDRFSAERLKGVDSTLKIQPAKLEDSAVYLCASSLEGEAAGTDTQYFGPGTRLTVL.

This rearrangement joins TRBV7-3 to TRBJ2-3, with D unclear. Trimming took off 5 bases at V and 1 base at J, with 16 bases between the two ends. CDR3 length: 16 amino acids. Per germline, CDR1 SGHTA and CDR2 FQGTGA. CDR3 sequence reads: CASSRTEMVGTDTQYF. The CDR3 DNA reads as TGTGCCAGCAGCCGAACGGAGATGGTCGGCACAGATACGCAGTATTTT.